Each of the 9 T cell receptor beta chains below was sequenced from the same sample in a study of T cell responses to AZD1222 COVID-19 vaccine. Only in-frame clones appear in the TCRdb table, and some are missing; sequencing was by immunoSEQ multiplex PCR. Of 90,000 to 120,000 clones listed, 86% were seen once; the top ten hold over 3%. The sequencing used peripheral blood, collected 28 days after the second dose of the MenACWY control vaccine. All receptors derive from an adult who received the MenACWY meningococcal vaccine as a control.

V and J are TRBV11-3 and TRBJ2-5; D is perhaps TRBD2 (5 bases). V shed 1 base and J shed 5 bases, with 14 bases lying between them. Germline V gene data show CDR1 as SGHNT and CDR2 as YENEEA. This CDR3 is built from 15 residues. The DNA of the CDR3 is TGTGCCAGCAGCTTAGGGACTCAACCGAGGGAGACCCAGTACTTC. This translates into CASSLGTQPRETQYF.

The chain recombines TRBV5-1 with TRBJ1-6; 9 bases match TRBD1. The CDR3 spans 14 residues. Germline V gene sequence: CDR1 SGHRS, CDR2 YFSETQ. With V trimmed by 3 bases and J by 6 bases, 1 base remained unmatched. This CDR3 reads CASSSGQGNSPLHF. The CDR3 bases are TGCGCCAGCAGCTCGGGACAGGGTAATTCACCCCTCCACTTT.

The chain has TRBV18 and TRBJ1-2; no reliable D call. This CDR3 comprises 12 residues. Germline V CDR1 and CDR2: KGHSH, LQKENI. Trimming took off 6 bases at V and 2 bases at J, with 7 bases between the two ends. CDR3 region: CASSPGNYGYTF. The DNA of the CDR3 is TGTGCCAGCTCCCCGGGGAACTATGGCTACACCTTC.

The sample holds a few counts of this clone. The CDR3 DNA is TGCGCCAGCAGTGAGTCAAGTTCCGGGGAGCTGTTTTTT. Translating it yields CASSESSSGELFF. The chain uses TRBV10-2 and TRBJ2-2; D gene ambiguous. In germline, CDR1 is WSHSY, CDR2 SAAADI. This CDR3 spans 13 amino acids. With 0 bases removed from V and 6 bases from J, the gap between germline ends came to 5 bases.

This rearrangement joins TRBV18 to TRBJ1-1, with D possibly being TRBD1 (6 bases). The germline V gene encodes CDR1 KGHSH and CDR2 LQKENI. The CDR3 runs to 15 residues. V lost 5 bases, J lost 4 bases, and 17 bases lay in between. Written as DNA, the CDR3 is TGTGCCAGCTCAGCTCGACAGGCCCAGAGCACTGAAGCTTTCTTT. Its translation is CASSARQAQSTEAFF.

The V gene is TRBV18, the J gene TRBJ2-2; D might be TRBD1 or TRBD2, each matching 6 bases. The germline CDR1 and CDR2 sequences are KGHSH and LQKENI. Trimming stripped 9 bases from V and 1 base from J, with 15 bases between. The CDR3 length is 15 residues. CDR3 DNA: TGTGCCAGTCCCACCGGGGGCCTGAACACCGGGGAGCTGTTTTTT. This encodes CASPTGGLNTGELFF.

The chain couples TRBV24-1 to TRBJ1-1, with D possibly matching TRBD1 (6 bases). Trimming removed 7 bases at V and 1 base at J, with 12 bases between. Germline CDR1 is KGHDR and CDR2 is SFDVKD. The CDR3 length is 14 residues. The CDR3: CATSSGQSNTEAFF. The DNA for the CDR3 is TGTGCCACCAGCTCAGGACAGTCGAACACTGAAGCTTTCTTT.

This CDR3 is CSVRQDPGGEQFF. DNA for the CDR3: TGCAGCGTTCGCCAGGACCCAGGGGGTGAGCAGTTCTTC. The rearrangement joins TRBV29-1 to TRBJ2-1; 7 positions match TRBD1. With 5 bases clipped from V and 9 bases from J, the junction kept 10 bases outside the gene matches. The CDR3 consists of 13 residues. Germline V gene sequence: CDR1 SQVTM, CDR2 ANQGSEA.

V usage is TRBV28 and J usage is TRBJ1-1; D uncertain. The CDR3 spans 15 residues. The V gene's germline CDR1 is MDHEN and CDR2 SYDVKM. V was pared by 4 bases and J by 0 bases, with 12 bases between. The CDR3 DNA is TGTGCCAGCAGTTCCCCGACTCACATGAACACTGAAGCTTTCTTT. Translating it yields CASSSPTHMNTEAFF.